This T cell receptor (beta chain) was sequenced during a study of blood T cell repertoires in COVID-19 (dated by TCRdb to about 2020). For the wider study: The collaborator samples originated in the United States, Italy and Spain and spanned the acute and convalescent phases of COVID-19. The prospective study material was composed of cDNA or gDNA derived from T cells, B-cell-depleted T cells, or PBMCs. Subjects who had been exposed to COVID-19, were actively infected with it, or had recovered from it provided the deeply sampled blood TCRbeta repertoires that made up the dataset. A freely available public database, intended as a resource for researchers studying the immune response to SARS-CoV-2, is where the repertoires were released. The samples were drawn from two sources: the first 160 participants of the ongoing ImmuneRACE study, and 1,000 to 1,500 subjects contributed by 6 global collaborators. Sample metadata almost always included a de-identified subject ID, COVID-19 status, age in years and sex. Where available, HLA class I and class II types were taken from metadata supplied by the sample provider and were not determined by assay-based typing. Study-wide conclusions, independent of this receptor: The amount of clinical and demographic metadata varied by source and participant and was provided uncurated.

TCRbeta CDR3 regions were amplified from genomic DNA using the immunoSEQ Assay, a bias-controlled multiplex PCR. The authors' pipeline ran thus. The number of nucleated cells in each sample was estimated by amplification of reference gene primers within the assay. Sequence reads were collapsed and filtered to measure the absolute abundance of every unique TCRbeta CDR3 rearrangement. Productive Simpson clonality was computed per sample as the square root of Simpson's diversity index over productive rearrangements. Sourced from immuneACCESS, this table was stored by TCRdb with only in-frame sequences that have V and J called. A share of the clones is absent; for the studies checked, an unresolved V gene accounts for under half, and the remainder has no known explanation. That table gives V, J and clone size, and the DNA gave D and trimming. The sample records around 140,000 clones, about 76% of which are singletons. Over 7.5% of the sample lies in the top ten.

Points on this clone: It lacks a known antigen. One base away there is no much larger clone; base qualities are not given.

Whole blood was collected in K2EDTA tubes by collaborating institutions according to the institutions' own protocols. For TCRbeta analysis, collaborator samples were shipped as frozen whole blood, as isolated PBMCs, or as DNA extracted from either sample type. Sequenced sample: peripheral blood. The clonotype originates from a woman aged 60-75 years with active or convalescent COVID-19.

The CDR3 protein is CASSSEQGTEAFF. The DNA sequence is TGCGCCAGCAGCTCCGAACAGGGAACTGAAGCTTTCTTT. Recombination connected TRBV5-1 to TRBJ1-1; TRBD1 is possibly the D segment (6 matching bases). For CDR1 and CDR2, the germline V gene lists SGHRS and YFSETQ. From the cysteine through the phenylalanine, the CDR3 covers 13 amino acids. Here the CDR3 DNA is all that survives: 39 bases in frame from base 1. Between the V and J ends, shortened by 3 bases and 5 bases respectively, the junction contains 11 bases.